Following are 3 T cell receptor beta chains from one sample sequenced in a study of shared clonotypes between healthy human individuals. Data came from immunoSEQ multiplex PCR; TCRdb stores just in-frame clones and leaves some out. Among roughly 1,000,000 clones listed, more than 75% were seen once. Sequenced material: memory CD4+ T cells from PBMCs. The subset is: CD45RA-negative fraction. These receptors were collected from a man aged 18 to 29 in good health. Some clones in this sample may be carry-over from other donors' samples.

This clone was recorded only once. The chain employs TRBV30 and TRBJ2-1, with TRBD1 identical over 11 bases. The CDR3 is 17 residues long. The V gene's germline CDR1 is GTSNPN and CDR2 SVGIG (reference sequence). V shed 3 bases and J 8 bases; nucleotides not matched to a gene: 15. This CDR3 is CAWSDQSWDRGFYEQFF. CDR3 nucleotides: TGTGCCTGGAGCGATCAATCTTGGGACAGGGGGTTCTATGAGCAGTTCTTC.

The V gene is TRBV5-1, the J gene TRBJ2-2; 10 bases align to TRBD1. J was trimmed by 3 bases and V by 5 bases; bases with no gene match: 4. The CDR3 is made up of 15 amino acids. Germline lookup yields CDR1 SGHRS and CDR2 YFSETQ. The CDR3 sequence is CASRLGQGYTGELFF. Written as DNA, the CDR3 is TGCGCCAGCAGACTGGGACAGGGGTACACCGGGGAGCTGTTTTTT.

This chain links TRBV30 with TRBJ1-2; TRBD1 agrees at 7 bases. Trimming took 4 bases from V and 5 from J; bases not matched to a gene: 10. The CDR3 consists of 14 residues. Germline V gene data show CDR1 as GTSNPN and CDR2 as SVGIG (reference sequence). CDR3 amino acids: CAWTRRGAQYGYTF. The CDR3, as DNA: TGTGCCTGGACCCGCAGGGGGGCCCAGTATGGCTACACCTTC.